Following are 28 T cell receptor beta chains from one sample sequenced in a study of control samples from healthy donors and cancer patients. Repertoires were generated with immunoSEQ multiplex PCR, while TCRdb's copy carries only in-frame clones and drops some. The profile shows 150,000 to 190,000 clones, roughly 93% of them singletons. Sequencing was carried out using blood. The receptors come from a man aged 45 to 65 in good health.

V usage is TRBV6-5 and J usage is TRBJ1-2; TRBD1 matches at 9 bases. This CDR3 contains 16 residues. Germline CDR1 and CDR2: MNHEY and SVGAGI. The V gene end was trimmed by 4 bases and the J gene end by 6 bases; junction bases not matched to a gene: 12. DNA for the CDR3: TGTGCCAGCAGTTCCGTCTACAGGGGGCAATTGGATGGCTACACCTTC. As protein: CASSSVYRGQLDGYTF.

Written as DNA, the CDR3 is TGTGCCAGCAGTTTAGGGGGACAGGGTTTTTACAATTCACCCCTCCACTTT. Translating gives CASSLGGQGFYNSPLHF. This rearrangement joins TRBV28 to TRBJ1-6; 9 nucleotides align to TRBD1. The V gene's germline CDR1 is MDHEN and CDR2 SYDVKM. The CDR3 sequence is 17 residues long. V lost 2 bases to trimming and J lost 7 bases; unmatched junction nucleotides: 9.

The rearrangement joins TRBV24-1 to TRBJ1-5; D unresolved. The CDR3 runs 13 residues. V dropped 0 bases and J dropped 7 bases, with 6 bases sitting between them. Germline V gives CDR1 KGHDR, CDR2 SFDVKD. CDR3 sequence: CATSDLPGQPQHF. CDR3 nucleotide sequence: TGTGCCACCAGTGATTTGCCTGGACAGCCCCAGCATTTT.

V is TRBV5-1 and J is TRBJ2-2, with 10 bases matching TRBD1. The CDR3 extends over 16 amino acids. Germline V gene lookup returns CDR1 SGHRS and CDR2 YFSETQ. V gave up 6 bases and J gave up 0 bases; unmatched junction bases: 5. The CDR3, as DNA: TGCGCCAGCACACGAGGGACAGGGGCGAACACCGGGGAGCTGTTTTTT. Translated, it gives CASTRGTGANTGELFF.

The rearrangement uses TRBV2 and TRBJ1-2, with D perhaps matching TRBD1 (5 bases). The CDR3 is 15 amino acids. Between the trimmed V and J ends, which lost 6 bases and 0 bases, there was a span of 14 bases. Germline CDR1 is SNHLY and CDR2 is FYNNEI. CDR3 sequence: CASRGEGRANYGYTF. Here the CDR3 DNA reads TGTGCCAGCAGAGGCGAGGGGCGAGCTAACTATGGCTACACCTTC.

The rearrangement uses TRBV11-2 and TRBJ2-2, with 11 positions matching TRBD2. V lost 4 bases, J lost 4 bases, and 5 bases stayed unmatched. The CDR3 length is 16 residues. CDR1 SGHAT and CDR2 FQNNGV come from the germline V gene. The chain's CDR3 is CASSYLLAGVTGELFF. CDR3 coding DNA: TGTGCCAGCAGCTATTTACTAGCGGGAGTCACCGGGGAGCTGTTTTTT.

The V and J genes are TRBV28 and TRBJ2-5, with 8 bases matching TRBD1. Germline V gene sequence: CDR1 MDHEN, CDR2 SYDVKM. V lost 6 bases, J lost 5 bases, and 8 bases stayed unmatched. The CDR3 runs 14 residues. The CDR3 nucleotides read TGTGCCAGCAGAAGACAGGGGAGAGGGGAGACCCAGTACTTC. Its translation is CASRRQGRGETQYF.

The chain recombines TRBV19 with TRBJ1-2; possible D gene TRBD1, 5 bases. With 4 bases removed from V and 0 bases from J, the gap between germline ends came to 18 bases. Per germline, CDR1 LNHDA and CDR2 SQIVND (reference sequence). CDR3 size: 17 residues. The CDR3 spells CASSSPWGDPSNYGYTF. DNA of the CDR3: TGTGCCAGTAGTAGCCCGTGGGGGGACCCTTCTAACTATGGCTACACCTTC.

V gene TRBV4-1 combines with J gene TRBJ2-2, with TRBD2 matching 8 bases. The CDR3 has 16 residues. V trimming: 2 bases; J trimming: 4 bases; junction bases outside the gene matches: 6. Looked up from germline, CDR1 is MGHRA and CDR2 is YSYEKL. As DNA, the CDR3 is TGCGCCAGCAGCCAACATAGCGGGATTGTCACCGGGGAGCTGTTTTTT. It encodes CASSQHSGIVTGELFF.

The rearrangement uses TRBV2 and TRBJ2-5; the match to TRBD1 covers 7 bases. Germline loops: CDR1 SNHLY, CDR2 FYNNEI. The CDR3 consists of 12 residues. The V segment lost 7 bases and the J segment 5 bases; nucleotides outside the gene matches: 4. The CDR3 DNA reads as TGTGCCAGCACCAACAGGGGTGAGACCCAGTACTTC. Translation: CASTNRGETQYF. Full variable domain (missing parts from reference TRBV2 and TRBJ2-5): EPEVTQTPSHQVTQMGQEVILRCVPISNHLYFYWYRQILGQKVEFLVSFYNNEISEKSEIFDDQFSVERPDGSNFTLKIRSTKLEDSAMYFCASTNRGETQYFGPGTRLLVL.

This sequence joins TRBV12-3 or TRBV12-4 and TRBJ2-7, with 9 positions matching TRBD2. With V trimmed by 5 bases and J by 3 bases, 2 bases remained unmatched. The CDR3 spans 13 residues. The CDR3 is CASSLREGYEQYF. The DNA for the CDR3 is TGTGCCAGCAGTCTGCGGGAGGGCTACGAGCAGTACTTC.

This sequence joins TRBV7-9 and TRBJ1-3, with TRBD1 as a possible D gene (5 bases). V lost 2 bases to trimming and J lost 0 bases, with 8 bases between them. This CDR3 comprises 15 residues. The germline gives CDR1 SEHNR, CDR2 FQNEAQ (reference sequence). The CDR3 reads CASSLSRASGNTIYF. CDR3 bases: TGTGCCAGCAGCTTATCCAGGGCCTCTGGAAACACCATATATTTT.

This clone is a singleton in its sample. The chain uses TRBV13 and TRBJ2-2, with a weak D call TRBD2 (5 bases). This CDR3 contains 12 residues. Germline CDR1 is PRHDT and CDR2 is FYEKMQ (reference sequence). V was shortened by 7 bases and J by 8 bases, with 11 bases between the two germline ends. The CDR3 spells CASNQEGGELFF. In nucleotides, the CDR3 is TGTGCCAGCAACCAAGAGGGAGGGGAGCTGTTTTTT.

This clone is a singleton in its sample. This chain links TRBV5-1 with TRBJ2-5, with TRBD1 identical over 7 bases. V lost 3 bases, J lost 1 base, and 3 bases stayed unmatched. The CDR3 extends over 14 amino acids. Germline V gene data show CDR1 as SGHRS and CDR2 as YFSETQ. The CDR3 DNA reads TGCGCCAGCAGCTCCCGGGACAGCCAAGAGACCCAGTACTTC. This codes for CASSSRDSQETQYF.

The CDR3 bases are TGTGCCAGCAGCTTGGGTGGACAGGGGGTCTATGGCTACACCTTC. Its translation: CASSLGGQGVYGYTF. The rearrangement uses TRBV5-6 and TRBJ1-2, with 10 bases that match TRBD1. This CDR3 is built from 15 residues. Unmatched junction bases numbered 3, after V lost 0 bases and J lost 4 bases. The germline V gene encodes CDR1 SGHDT and CDR2 YYEEEE.

The V call is TRBV24-1, the J call TRBJ2-3, with D possibly matching TRBD2 (7 bases). Trimming left V 4 bases short and J 3 bases short, with 10 bases between. The CDR3 is 14 residues long. Germline V lookup: CDR1 KGHDR, CDR2 SFDVKD. The CDR3 sequence is CATSERGATDTQYF. The CDR3 DNA reads as TGTGCCACCAGTGAACGGGGGGCAACAGATACGCAGTATTTT.

The chain has TRBV6-1 and TRBJ1-1, with D unresolved. The length of the CDR3 is 15 residues. With 2 bases removed from V and 1 base from J, the gap between germline ends came to 11 bases. Germline V gives CDR1 MNHNS, CDR2 SASEGT. For the CDR3, the DNA is TGTGCCAGCAGTGAAACATGGACGGGGAACACTGAAGCTTTCTTT. This encodes CASSETWTGNTEAFF.

The chain couples TRBV5-1 to TRBJ1-2, with D hard to call. Germline V gene sequence: CDR1 SGHRS, CDR2 YFSETQ. CDR3 length: 13 residues. V was cut by 5 bases and J by 0 bases, with 8 bases left in between. The CDR3 spells CASSSDTNYGYTF. DNA of the CDR3: TGCGCCAGCAGTTCTGATACTAACTATGGCTACACCTTC.

The chain joins TRBV28 to TRBJ2-7; D is ambiguous. The V and J ends lost 4 bases and 6 bases respectively, with 4 bases between them. The CDR3 runs 10 residues. CDR1 is MDHEN, CDR2 SYDVKM, per germline. The CDR3 coding sequence is TGTGCCAGCAGTTCCGTCGAGCAGTACTTC. Amino acid sequence: CASSSVEQYF.

The genes are TRBV27 and TRBJ1-5, with no clear D. This CDR3 has 12 residues. Trimming stripped 5 bases from V and 7 bases from J, with 9 bases between. Per germline, CDR1 MNHEY and CDR2 SMNVEV (reference sequence). CDR3 coding DNA: TGTGCCAGCAGTCCCATGGGGCAGCCCCAGCATTTT. Protein: CASSPMGQPQHF.

The V and J genes are TRBV5-1 and TRBJ2-7; D ambiguous. CDR3 length equals 13 residues. V lost 7 bases, J lost 2 bases, and 13 bases lay in between. Germline V gene sequence: CDR1 SGHRS, CDR2 YFSETQ. In DNA form, the CDR3 reads TGCGCCAGCGGTCCAGCTGAAACCTACGAGCAGTACTTC. It is translated as CASGPAETYEQYF.

This rearrangement joins TRBV5-1 to TRBJ2-7; 15 bases fit TRBD2. This CDR3 has 16 amino acids. V trimming: 4 bases; J trimming: 7 bases; junction bases outside the gene matches: 9. The germline gives CDR1 SGHRS, CDR2 YFSETQ. The chain's CDR3 is CASSGRTSGRAGEQYF. In DNA form, the CDR3 reads TGCGCCAGCAGCGGACGGACTAGCGGGAGGGCCGGGGAGCAGTACTTC.

The chain joins TRBV2 to TRBJ2-7; D gene uncertain. Germline loops: CDR1 SNHLY, CDR2 FYNNEI. The CDR3 runs to 11 residues. V lost 6 bases, J lost 4 bases, and 7 bases lay in between. The CDR3 DNA reads as TGTGCCAGCAGAGGCAGTTACGAGCAGTACTTC. Amino acids: CASRGSYEQYF.

The rearrangement joins TRBV29-1 to TRBJ1-2; a weak D match, TRBD1 (5 bases). Trimming took 6 bases from V and 4 from J, leaving 12 bases between them. Germline loops: CDR1 SQVTM, CDR2 ANQGSEA. This CDR3 contains 12 residues. DNA of the CDR3: TGCAGCGTGGACGACAGCTTCTATGGCTACACCTTC. This codes for CSVDDSFYGYTF. The whole variable domain, filled in from reference TRBV29-1 and TRBJ1-2, reads SAVISQKPSRDICQRGTSLTIQCQVDSQVTMMFWYRQQPGQSLTLIATANQGSEATYESGFVIDKFPISRPNLTFSTLTVSNMSPEDSSIYLCSVDDSFYGYTFGSGTRLTVV.

CDR3 sequence: CATSDTLAGGNNEQFF. The CDR3 DNA reads as TGTGCCACCAGTGACACACTAGCGGGAGGAAACAATGAGCAGTTCTTC. The chain couples TRBV24-1 to TRBJ2-1; 12 nucleotides align to TRBD2. In germline, CDR1 is KGHDR, CDR2 SFDVKD. The CDR3 consists of 16 residues. V trimming: 4 bases; J trimming: 5 bases; junction bases outside the gene matches: 5.

The rearrangement uses TRBV30 and TRBJ1-2; TRBD1 might be the D (5 bases). Per germline, CDR1 GTSNPN and CDR2 SVGIG (reference sequence). The CDR3 length is 13 residues. V was clipped by 5 bases and J by 3 bases, with 13 bases between them. The CDR3 coding sequence is TGTGCCTGGGTCTCAGGGAGGGACTATGGCTACACCTTC. Translated: CAWVSGRDYGYTF. The complete variable domain, with remaining parts taken from reference TRBV30 and TRBJ1-2, reads SQTIHQWPATLVQPVGSPLSLECTVEGTSNPNLYWYRQAAGRGLQLLFYSVGIGQISSEVPQNLSASRPQDRQFILSSKKLLLSDSGFYLCAWVSGRDYGYTFGSGTRLTVV.

This sequence joins TRBV11-2 and TRBJ2-3; D unclear. CDR1 and CDR2 (germline): SGHAT, FQNNGV. Trimming left V 0 bases short and J 2 bases short, with 6 bases between. The length of the CDR3 is 14 residues. The CDR3 DNA is TGTGCCAGCAGCTTAGAGAGAGCCACAGATACGCAGTATTTT. Amino acid sequence: CASSLERATDTQYF.

The CDR3 nucleotides are TGTGCCAGCAACGAGCAGGGGCGCCAAGAGACCCAGTACTTC. It is translated as CASNEQGRQETQYF. The V call is TRBV28, the J call TRBJ2-5, with D perhaps matching TRBD1 (6 bases). V lost 7 bases, J lost 1 base, and 13 bases lay in between. This CDR3 spans 14 amino acids. Per the germline V gene, CDR1 is MDHEN and CDR2 is SYDVKM.